A single sample gave rise to the 30 T cell receptor beta chains below, sequenced in a study of identical twins. TCRdb passed the 5' RACE reads through MiXCR, listing each CDR3 protein once. The profile shows 1.5 million to 2 million distinct CDR3 sequences, about 32% of them singletons. Sequencing input: cord blood. These receptor sequences come from a newborn girl in good health.

The chain carries TRBV13 and TRBJ2-1; 14 bases match TRBD2. The CDR3 sequence is 16 residues long. V lost 1 base, J lost 6 bases, and 2 bases stayed unmatched. CDR1 is PRHDT and CDR2 is FYEKMQ in the germline V gene (reference sequence). The CDR3 region is CASSLETSGRANEQFF. The CDR3 DNA sequence: TGTGCCAGCAGCTTAGAGACTAGCGGGAGGGCCAATGAGCAGTTCTTC.

The chain combines TRBV3-1 with TRBJ2-1; 10 bases match TRBD2. The V and J ends lost 6 bases and 4 bases, in that order; junction bases with no gene match: 12. CDR1 is LGHDT and CDR2 is YNNKEL in the germline V gene (reference sequence). The CDR3 loop spans 17 amino acids. CDR3 loop: CASSLSDSLAGYNEQFF. The CDR3 DNA is TGTGCCAGCAGTCTTTCCGACTCACTAGCGGGATACAATGAGCAGTTCTTC.

This chain joins TRBV20-1 and TRBJ2-4, with 7 nucleotides matching TRBD2. The CDR3 has 13 residues. Germline V gene data show CDR1 as DFQATT and CDR2 as SNEGSKA (reference sequence). Trimming cost V 3 bases and J 8 bases; bases outside gene matches: 7. As DNA, the CDR3 is TGCAGTGCTAGGGGAGGGAGGCGAGACATTCAGTACTTC. Translation gives CSARGGRRDIQYF.

Written as DNA, the CDR3 is TGTGCCAGCAGCCAAGGGGTAGCGGTCACTAGCACAGATACGCAGTATTTT. Its protein is CASSQGVAVTSTDTQYF. The chain couples TRBV4-2 to TRBJ2-3, with D perhaps TRBD2 (6 bases). Trimming shortened V by 1 base and J by 0 bases, and 14 bases separated the two germline ends. The CDR3 is 17 amino acids. Germline V CDR1 and CDR2: LGHNA, YNFKEQ.

V usage is TRBV29-1 and J usage is TRBJ2-7; 7 nucleotides line up with TRBD1. The CDR3 contains 12 residues. Trimming took 7 bases from V and 5 from J; bases not matched to a gene: 8. Germline V gives CDR1 SQVTM, CDR2 ANQGSEA. DNA for the CDR3: TGCAGCGCTAGACAGGGATCCCACGAGCAGTACTTC. Its protein product is CSARQGSHEQYF.

The table lists this clonotype with a few counts. The chain joins TRBV28 to TRBJ2-1, with 8 bases that match TRBD2. The germline CDR1 and CDR2 sequences are MDHEN and SYDVKM. Unmatched junction bases numbered 3, after V lost 6 bases and J lost 5 bases. This CDR3 is 13 amino acids long. The chain's CDR3 is CASRGGRHNEQFF. As DNA, the CDR3 is TGTGCCAGCAGAGGCGGGAGGCACAATGAGCAGTTCTTC. Looking up the rest from reference TRBV28 and TRBJ2-1 gives the full variable domain: DVKVTQSSRYLVKRTGEKVFLECVQDMDHENMFWYRQDPGLGLRLIYFSYDVKMKEKGDIPEGYSVSREKKERFSLILESASTNQTSMYLCASRGGRHNEQFFGPGTRLTVL.

This clonotype came up a few times. The chain combines TRBV11-1 with TRBJ1-2, with 8 bases that match TRBD1. The CDR3 is 16 amino acids. The V gene's germline CDR1 is SGHAT and CDR2 FQDESV (reference sequence). J was trimmed by 4 bases and V by 5 bases; bases with no gene match: 12. This chain's CDR3 is CASSRKQGGAIYGYTF. The CDR3 nucleotides are TGTGCCAGCAGCCGGAAACAGGGGGGCGCAATCTATGGCTACACCTTC.

CDR3 nucleotides: TGTGCCAGCAGCCAAGGATCGGGGGGAGAGACCCAGTACTTC. Amino acids: CASSQGSGGETQYF. The rearrangement links TRBV4-2 to TRBJ2-5; 7 positions agree with TRBD2. CDR3 size: 14 residues. J lost 4 bases, V lost 1 base, and 3 bases had no gene match. CDR1 and CDR2 from the germline V gene are LGHNA and YNFKEQ.

This clonotype was recorded at least ten times. V usage is TRBV10-3 and J usage is TRBJ2-3; 8 positions match TRBD1. This CDR3 is built from 13 residues. CDR1 and CDR2 from the germline V gene are ENHRY and SYGVKD. With 6 bases clipped from V and 2 bases from J, the junction kept 1 base outside the gene matches. The CDR3: CAIRDRDTDTQYF. DNA of the CDR3: TGTGCCATCAGGGACAGGGACACAGATACGCAGTATTTT.

This chain links TRBV25-1 with TRBJ2-1; D might be TRBD1 (6 bases). This CDR3 is 18 amino acids long. The ends were cut back, 1 base at V and 0 bases at J, with 16 bases in the middle. The germline V gene encodes CDR1 MGHDK and CDR2 SYGVNS. The CDR3, as DNA: TGTGCCAGCAGTGAATGGGGAGATGACAGGAGCTCCTACAATGAGCAGTTCTTC. It codes for CASSEWGDDRSSYNEQFF.

This chain links TRBV27 with TRBJ2-5; D possibly matches TRBD1 or TRBD2 (6 bases each). The V gene lost 3 bases and the J gene lost 1 base, with 15 bases spanning the gap. Germline V CDR1 and CDR2: MNHEY, SMNVEV (reference sequence). The CDR3 is 16 residues long. The CDR3, as DNA: TGTGCCAGCAGTTTGGTCGCCCGGGGGCTCCAAGAGACCCAGTACTTC. Encoded protein: CASSLVARGLQETQYF.

The chain recombines TRBV5-8 with TRBJ2-1; D gene ambiguous. The DNA end lines up better with TRBJ2-7; the J call may be wrong. CDR3 length: 12 residues. Germline loops: CDR1 SGHTS, CDR2 YDEGEE. CDR3 sequence (DNA): TGTGCCAGCGAGTACAACTACAATGAGCAGTACTTC. Translation: CASEYNYNEQYF.

This chain joins TRBV28 and TRBJ2-5, with TRBD1 identical over 7 bases. Germline CDR1 and CDR2: MDHEN and SYDVKM. CDR3 length: 15 amino acids. V was pared by 5 bases and J by 2 bases, with 8 bases of the junction left unmatched. The CDR3: CASSLQQGRQETQYF. In nucleotides, the CDR3 is TGTGCCAGCAGTCTCCAACAGGGGCGGCAAGAGACCCAGTACTTC.

The chain joins TRBV4-1 to TRBJ2-7; 11 nucleotides match TRBD2. The assigned J gene may be wrong: the sequence end matches TRBJ2-4 better. Germline loops: CDR1 MGHRA, CDR2 YSYEKL. CDR3 length equals 16 residues. This chain's CDR3 is CASSQGIAGGQDIQYF. DNA for the CDR3: TGCGCCAGCAGCCAAGGGATAGCGGGGGGGCAGGACATTCAGTACTTC.

The chain recombines TRBV18 with TRBJ1-1; no clear D gene. The CDR3 is 14 amino acids. Looked up from germline, CDR1 is KGHSH and CDR2 is LQKENI. Trimming took off 1 base at V and 3 bases at J, with 9 bases between the two ends. CDR3 sequence reads: CASSPRSSDTEAFF. Here the CDR3 DNA reads TGTGCCAGCTCACCACGGAGCTCAGACACTGAAGCTTTCTTT.

This clonotype was found a few times. The chain uses TRBV5-6 and TRBJ1-2, with D perhaps matching TRBD1 (5 bases). Germline assignment: CDR1 SGHDT and CDR2 YYEEEE. V lost 5 bases, J lost 5 bases, and 13 bases lay in between. The CDR3 has 13 amino acids. CDR3 region: CASRAGTTYGYTF. The CDR3 coding sequence is TGTGCCAGCAGGGCCGGGACTACTTATGGCTACACCTTC.

There are a few counts of this clonotype. This chain connects TRBV16 to TRBJ1-5; D unresolved. Germline assignment: CDR1 KGHSY and CDR2 FQNENV. The CDR3 has 13 residues. V was shortened by 2 bases and J by 3 bases, with 5 bases between the two germline ends. CDR3 residues: CASSQQNNQPQHF. In DNA form, the CDR3 reads TGTGCCAGCAGCCAACAGAACAATCAGCCCCAGCATTTT.

The sample holds many counts of this clonotype. The chain couples TRBV20-1 to TRBJ2-4, with a weak D call TRBD2 (6 bases). The germline gives CDR1 DFQATT, CDR2 SNEGSKA (reference sequence). V was clipped by 3 bases and J by 0 bases, with 9 bases between them. CDR3 size: 14 residues. CDR3 region: CSARRGLAKNIQYF. The CDR3 coding sequence is TGCAGTGCTAGGCGGGGCCTAGCCAAAAACATTCAGTACTTC.

This clonotype was counted only a few times. DNA of the CDR3: TGTGCCACCAGCAGGGGACAGGGTATCGTGGATGAGCAGTTCTTC. As protein: CATSRGQGIVDEQFF. The chain joins TRBV15 to TRBJ2-1, with 9 bases aligning to TRBD1. CDR1 is LNHNV, CDR2 YYDKDF, per germline (reference sequence). This CDR3 has 15 residues. V shed 3 bases and J 8 bases; nucleotides not matched to a gene: 8.

This chain joins TRBV2 and TRBJ2-3; 7 bases fit TRBD1. J was trimmed by 3 bases and V by 10 bases; bases with no gene match: 10. Germline V gene data show CDR1 as SNHLY and CDR2 as FYNNEI. The CDR3 is made up of 14 amino acids. Here the CDR3 reads CATLNNRGTDTQYF. CDR3 bases: TGTGCCACACTCAATAACAGGGGAACAGATACGCAGTATTTT.

The V call is TRBV4-1, the J call TRBJ2-7, with 11 bases matching TRBD2. Germline CDR1 is MGHRA and CDR2 is YSYEKL. The V and J ends lost 1 base and 5 bases, in that order; junction bases with no gene match: 4. The CDR3 spans 15 residues. Here the CDR3 reads CASSQAGTSGNEQYF. CDR3 nucleotides: TGCGCCAGCAGCCAAGCGGGGACTAGCGGCAACGAGCAGTACTTC.

Only a few counts were recorded for this clonotype. The CDR3 nucleotides read TGCGCCAGCAAGTTGGGGTCCGGCAATGAGCAGTTCTTC. Translated, it gives CASKLGSGNEQFF. The chain combines TRBV5-1 with TRBJ2-1, with D uncertain. The V end was cut by 6 bases, the J end by 6 bases, with 13 bases between. CDR3 length: 13 amino acids. Germline CDR1 reads SGHRS; CDR2 reads YFSETQ.

This clonotype was observed a single time. The CDR3 sequence is CASSQDTSGGADEQYF. CDR3 coding DNA: TGTGCCAGCAGCCAGGATACTAGCGGGGGGGCGGATGAGCAGTACTTC. The chain recombines TRBV3-1 with TRBJ2-5; 13 bases line up with TRBD2. The CDR3 contains 16 residues. Germline CDR1 reads LGHDT; CDR2 reads YNNKEL (reference sequence). V dropped 3 bases and J dropped 11; count of bases not matched to a gene: 12.

This clonotype was recorded a few times. CDR3 DNA sequence: TGCAGTGCTAGCAGGGGGCCCATGAACACTGAAGCTTTCTTT. This translates into CSASRGPMNTEAFF. The chain recombines TRBV20-1 with TRBJ1-1; TRBD1 matches 8 bases. The trim removed 3 bases at V and 0 bases at J, leaving 3 bases unmatched. The germline V gene has CDR1 DFQATT and CDR2 SNEGSKA (reference sequence). The CDR3 has 14 residues.

This chain uses TRBV15 with TRBJ2-1; 9 bases agree with TRBD2. With 1 base clipped from V and 4 bases from J, the junction kept 5 bases outside the gene matches. This CDR3 has 16 residues. Germline CDR1 and CDR2: LNHNV and YYDKDF (reference sequence). CDR3 in amino acids: CATSRGRLAEYNEQFF. In DNA, the CDR3 is TGTGCCACCAGCAGAGGTAGACTAGCGGAATACAATGAGCAGTTCTTC. Full variable domain (missing parts from reference TRBV15 and TRBJ2-1): DAMVIQNPRYQVTQFGKPVTLSCSQTLNHNVMYWYQQKSSQAPKLLFHYYDKDFNNEADTPDNFQSRRPNTSFCFLDIRSPGLGDTAMYLCATSRGRLAEYNEQFFGPGTRLTVL.

To note about this clonotype: With a much larger clone just one base away, this may be a read error. The CDR3 region has the DNA TGTGCCAGCAGTTTATACGGGAGCGCCTACAATGAGCAGTTCTTC. Its protein is CASSLYGSAYNEQFF. V gene TRBV27 combines with J gene TRBJ2-1; D is possibly TRBD2 (6 bases). Germline V gene data show CDR1 as MNHEY and CDR2 as SMNVEV (reference sequence). Trimming cost V 1 base and J 2 bases, with 9 bases left between them. The CDR3 covers 15 residues.

The CDR3 here is CASSQALTASTDTQYF. CDR3 bases: TGCGCCAGCAGCCAAGCCCTGACCGCCTCCACAGATACGCAGTATTTT. The rearrangement joins TRBV4-1 to TRBJ2-3; no clear D. V lost 1 base and J lost 2, with 13 bases in between. This CDR3 is built from 16 residues. Germline V gives CDR1 MGHRA, CDR2 YSYEKL.

The J gene is TRBJ2-2, the V gene TRBV2; 9 bases are a match to TRBD2. V gave up 6 bases and J gave up 7 bases; unmatched junction bases: 9. The germline V gene has CDR1 SNHLY and CDR2 FYNNEI. CDR3 length equals 15 residues. As DNA, the CDR3 is TGTGCCAGCAGCCCCGTAGCGGGAGTCGGCGGGGAGCTGTTTTTT. As protein: CASSPVAGVGGELFF.

The chain has TRBV11-3 and TRBJ2-1, with 9 bases fitting TRBD2. J gave up 4 bases and V 1 base, and 8 bases lay outside the gene matches. Germline loops: CDR1 SGHNT, CDR2 YENEEA. The CDR3 loop spans 17 amino acids. Here the CDR3 DNA reads TGTGCCAGCAGCTTAGGAGTAGCGGGAGAAGAGTACAATGAGCAGTTCTTC. This encodes CASSLGVAGEEYNEQFF.

The chain couples TRBV12-3 or TRBV12-4 to TRBJ1-6, with D perhaps TRBD1 (6 bases). The CDR3 is 15 residues long. Trimming took 7 bases from V and 0 from J, leaving 10 bases between them. Written as DNA, the CDR3 is TGTGCCAGCACCCGGGACAACTCCTATAATTCACCCCTCCACTTT. It is translated as CASTRDNSYNSPLHF.